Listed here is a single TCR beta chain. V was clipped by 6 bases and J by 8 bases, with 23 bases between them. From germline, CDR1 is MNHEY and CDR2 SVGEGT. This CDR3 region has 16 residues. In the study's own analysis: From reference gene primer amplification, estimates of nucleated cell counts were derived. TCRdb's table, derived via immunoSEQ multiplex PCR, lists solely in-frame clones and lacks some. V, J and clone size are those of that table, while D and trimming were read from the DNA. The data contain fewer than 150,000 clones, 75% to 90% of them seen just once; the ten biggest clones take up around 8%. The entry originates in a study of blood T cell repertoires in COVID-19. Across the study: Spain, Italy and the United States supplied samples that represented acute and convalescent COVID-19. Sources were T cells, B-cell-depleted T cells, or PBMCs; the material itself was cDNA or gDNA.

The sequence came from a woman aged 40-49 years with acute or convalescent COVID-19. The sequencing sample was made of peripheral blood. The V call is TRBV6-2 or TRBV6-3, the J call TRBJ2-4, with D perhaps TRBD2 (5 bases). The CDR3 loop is CASSLFDPRGRDIQYF. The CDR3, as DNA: TGTGCCAGCAGCCTATTTGACCCCCGGGGTCGTGACATTCAGTACTTC.